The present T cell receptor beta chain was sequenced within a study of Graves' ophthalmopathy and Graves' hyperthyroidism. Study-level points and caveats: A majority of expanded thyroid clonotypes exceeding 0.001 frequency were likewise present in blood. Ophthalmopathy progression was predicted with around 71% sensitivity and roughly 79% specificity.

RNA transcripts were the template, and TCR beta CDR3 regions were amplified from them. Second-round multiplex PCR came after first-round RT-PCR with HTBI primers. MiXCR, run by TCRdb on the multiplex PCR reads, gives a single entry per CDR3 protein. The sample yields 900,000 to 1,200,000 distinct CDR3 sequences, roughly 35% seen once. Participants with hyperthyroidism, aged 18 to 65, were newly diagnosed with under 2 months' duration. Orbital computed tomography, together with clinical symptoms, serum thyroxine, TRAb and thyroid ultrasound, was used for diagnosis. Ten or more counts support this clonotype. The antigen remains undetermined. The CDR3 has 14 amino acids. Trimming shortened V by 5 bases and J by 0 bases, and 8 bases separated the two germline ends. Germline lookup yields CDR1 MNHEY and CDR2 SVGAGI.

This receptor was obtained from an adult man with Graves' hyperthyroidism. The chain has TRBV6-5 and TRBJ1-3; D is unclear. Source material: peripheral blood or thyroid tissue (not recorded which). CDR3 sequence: CASSARSSGNTIYF. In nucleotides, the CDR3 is TGTGCCAGCAGTGCCCGAAGCTCTGGAAACACCATATATTTT.